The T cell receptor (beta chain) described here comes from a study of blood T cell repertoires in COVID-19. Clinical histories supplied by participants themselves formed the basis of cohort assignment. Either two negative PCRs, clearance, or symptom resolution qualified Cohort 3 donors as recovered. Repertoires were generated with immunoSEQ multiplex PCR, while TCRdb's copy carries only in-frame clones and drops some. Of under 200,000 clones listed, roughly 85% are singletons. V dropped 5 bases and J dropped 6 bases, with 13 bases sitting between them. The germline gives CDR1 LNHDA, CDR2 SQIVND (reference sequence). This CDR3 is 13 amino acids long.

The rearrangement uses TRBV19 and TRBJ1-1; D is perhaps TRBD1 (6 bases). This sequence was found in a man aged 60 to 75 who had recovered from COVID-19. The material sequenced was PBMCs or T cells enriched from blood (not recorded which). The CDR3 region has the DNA TGTGCCAGTAGTCCCCGAGGGGGAGCTGAAGCTTTCTTT. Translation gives CASSPRGGAEAFF. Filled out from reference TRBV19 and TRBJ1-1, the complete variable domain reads DGGITQSPKYLFRKEGQNVTLSCEQNLNHDAMYWYRQDPGQGLRLIYYSQIVNDFQKGDIAEGYSVSREKKESFPLTVTSAQKNPTAFYLCASSPRGGAEAFFGQGTRLTVV.